This record concerns one T cell receptor beta chain sequence. Antigen unknown. TCRdb re-analysed the PCR reads in MiXCR, keeping a single row per CDR3 protein. This sample has 25,000 to 30,000 distinct CDR3 sequences, with around 50% found just once. The record originates from a study of vaccination and CD4 T cells after COVID-19. Germline CDR1 reads WNHNN; CDR2 reads SYGVQD (reference sequence). The CDR3 sequence is 11 residues long. The V end lost 6 bases, the J end lost 7 bases, and 6 bases lay between the germline ends. Time point reported: late sampling 161 to 241 days after vaccination in a few convalescent patients. General observations from the study: Median SARS-CoV-2-reactive clonotype numbers went from 21 to 38; this increase was not significant.

The sample consisted of CD4+ T cells from blood, taken about 7 months after SARS-CoV-2 vaccination. The rearrangement joins TRBV10-1 to TRBJ2-2; D gene ambiguous. The TCR originated in a human donor who had recovered from COVID-19. The CDR3 reads CASRADGELFF. The DNA of the CDR3 is TGCGCCAGCAGGGCTGACGGGGAGCTGTTTTTT.